The 4 T cell receptor beta chains below all came from one sample that was sequenced in a study of TIL therapy for anti-PD-1-resistant metastatic lung cancer. Documented time point: pre-treatment sample, taken before nivolumab and TIL therapy. The libraries were made with immunoSEQ v3. Libraries were prepared by immunoSEQ multiplex PCR; TCRdb keeps only in-frame clonotypes and omits some of them. The data contain more than 20,000 clones, about four fifths of them seen just once; the ten biggest clones take up more than 6.5%. The sequencing here drew on blood, taken at baseline. The receptors derive from a person aged 25-79 years with non-small cell lung cancer.

This chain connects TRBV5-1 to TRBJ2-2, with 11 bases identical to TRBD1. V lost 4 bases to trimming and J lost 1 base; unmatched junction nucleotides: 3. Germline values: CDR1 SGHRS, CDR2 YFSETQ. CDR3 length: 16 amino acids. DNA of the CDR3: TGCGCCAGCAGCCAGGGACAGGGGGGGAACACCGGGGAGCTGTTTTTT. Protein sequence: CASSQGQGGNTGELFF.

The gene calls are TRBV4-2 and TRBJ1-2; TRBD1 is a possible D gene (5 bases). Looked up from germline, CDR1 is LGHNA and CDR2 is YNFKEQ. This CDR3 contains 15 residues. Trimming removed 0 bases from V and 8 bases from J, with 16 bases in between. The CDR3 reads CASSQDQGREEGYTF. The CDR3 bases are TGTGCCAGCAGCCAAGATCAGGGCAGGGAAGAGGGCTACACCTTC.

This clone was counted between two and nine times. The CDR3 bases are TGCGCCAGCAGCCCCGAGGACAGGGGCCGAGAGACCCAGTACTTC. Translation gives CASSPEDRGRETQYF. The chain employs TRBV5-1 and TRBJ2-5; 9 bases align to TRBD1. The CDR3 runs 15 residues. Germline loops: CDR1 SGHRS, CDR2 YFSETQ. V shed 4 bases, J shed 4 bases, and the junction held 8 bases outside the gene matches.

This chain links TRBV7-3 with TRBJ1-1; no reliable D call. V lost 5 bases and J lost 1, with 11 bases in between. CDR3 length: 14 amino acids. Looked up from germline, CDR1 is SGHTA and CDR2 is FQGTGA. The CDR3 protein is CASSPGRGNTEAFF. DNA for the CDR3: TGTGCCAGCAGCCCTGGACGGGGGAACACTGAAGCTTTCTTT.